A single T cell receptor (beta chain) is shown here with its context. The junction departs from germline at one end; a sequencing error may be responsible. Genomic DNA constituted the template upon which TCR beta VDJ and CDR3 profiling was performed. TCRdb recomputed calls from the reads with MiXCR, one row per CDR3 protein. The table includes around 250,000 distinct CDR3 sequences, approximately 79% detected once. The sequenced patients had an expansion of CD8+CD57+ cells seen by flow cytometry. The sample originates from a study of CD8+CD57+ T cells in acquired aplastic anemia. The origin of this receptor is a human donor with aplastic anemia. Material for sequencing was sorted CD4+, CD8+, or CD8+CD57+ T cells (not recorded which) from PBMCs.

The CDR3 DNA reads TGTGCCAGCAGCTTGGAGGCGGACGGGCTCGTATATGTCTTC. As protein: CASSLEADGLVYVF. The rearrangement uses TRBV5-6 and TRBJ2-1; D is unclear. The germline gives CDR1 SGHDT, CDR2 YYEEEE. CDR3 length equals 14 residues.